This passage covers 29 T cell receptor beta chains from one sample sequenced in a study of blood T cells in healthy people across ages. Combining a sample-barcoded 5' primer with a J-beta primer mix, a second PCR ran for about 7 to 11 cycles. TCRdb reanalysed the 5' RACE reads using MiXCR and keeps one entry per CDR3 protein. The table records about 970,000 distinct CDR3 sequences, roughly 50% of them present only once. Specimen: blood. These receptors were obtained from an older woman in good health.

The CDR3 region is CASSHPDRREQYF. The CDR3 DNA sequence: TGTGCCAGCAGCCATCCGGACAGGCGTGAGCAGTACTTC. J is TRBJ2-7 and V is TRBV4-2; TRBD1 agrees at 7 bases. After removal of 3 bases from V and 7 bases from J, the junction contained 6 bases not matched to a gene. CDR1 is LGHNA and CDR2 is YNFKEQ in the germline V gene. The CDR3 runs to 13 residues.

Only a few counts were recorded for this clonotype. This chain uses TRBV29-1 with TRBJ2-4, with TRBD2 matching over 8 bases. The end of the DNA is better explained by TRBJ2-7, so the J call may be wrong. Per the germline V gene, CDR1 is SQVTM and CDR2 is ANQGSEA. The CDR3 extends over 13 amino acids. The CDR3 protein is CSVVSGMEDEQYF. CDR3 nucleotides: TGCAGCGTTGTTAGCGGGATGGAAGACGAGCAGTACTTC.

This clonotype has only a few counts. The DNA for the CDR3 is TGTGCCAGCAGTCCCGGATGGGCCCAAGAGACCCAGTACTTC. Protein product: CASSPGWAQETQYF. The chain has TRBV12-3 or TRBV12-4 and TRBJ2-5, with D unclear. V was shortened by 5 bases and J by 1 base, with 11 bases between the two germline ends. This CDR3 has 14 residues.

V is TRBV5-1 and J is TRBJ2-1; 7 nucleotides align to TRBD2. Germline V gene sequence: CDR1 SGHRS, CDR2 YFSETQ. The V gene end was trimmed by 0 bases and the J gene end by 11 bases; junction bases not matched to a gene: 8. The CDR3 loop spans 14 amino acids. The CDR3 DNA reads TGCGCCAGCAGCTTGGCCAGCGGGGACTCACAGCAGTTCTTC. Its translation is CASSLASGDSQQFF.

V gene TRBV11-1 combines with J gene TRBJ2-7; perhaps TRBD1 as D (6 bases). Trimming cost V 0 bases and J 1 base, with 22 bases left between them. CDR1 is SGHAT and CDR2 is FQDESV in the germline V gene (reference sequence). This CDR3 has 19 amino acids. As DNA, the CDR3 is TGTGCCAGCAGCTTAGCATCAACCTTTTATCCAGGGGCGTCCTACGAGCAGTACTTC. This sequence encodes CASSLASTFYPGASYEQYF.

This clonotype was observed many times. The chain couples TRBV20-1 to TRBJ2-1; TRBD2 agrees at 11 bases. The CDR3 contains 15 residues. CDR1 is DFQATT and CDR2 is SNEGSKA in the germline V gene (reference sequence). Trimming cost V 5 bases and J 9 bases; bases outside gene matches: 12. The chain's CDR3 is CSAQISGRASGEQFF. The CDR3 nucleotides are TGCAGTGCTCAGATTAGCGGGAGGGCCTCTGGTGAGCAGTTCTTC.

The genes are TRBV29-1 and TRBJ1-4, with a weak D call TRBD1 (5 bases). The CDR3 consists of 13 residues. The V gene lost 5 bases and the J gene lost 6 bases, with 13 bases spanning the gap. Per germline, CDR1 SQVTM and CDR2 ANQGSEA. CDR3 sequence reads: CSVQGPHDEKLFF. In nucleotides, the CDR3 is TGCAGCGTTCAGGGCCCTCACGATGAAAAACTGTTTTTT.

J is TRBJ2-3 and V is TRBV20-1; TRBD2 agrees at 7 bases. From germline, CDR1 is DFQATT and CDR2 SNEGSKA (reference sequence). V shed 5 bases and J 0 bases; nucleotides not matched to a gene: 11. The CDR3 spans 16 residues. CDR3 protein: CSASTPSRESTDTQYF. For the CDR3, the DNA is TGCAGTGCTTCCACCCCCTCGCGGGAGAGCACAGATACGCAGTATTTT.

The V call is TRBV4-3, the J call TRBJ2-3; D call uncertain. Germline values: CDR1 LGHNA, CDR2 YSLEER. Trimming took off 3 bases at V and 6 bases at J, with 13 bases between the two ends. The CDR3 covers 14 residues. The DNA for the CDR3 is TGCGCCAGCAGCCAGGAGTCTGGCCCGGATACGCAGTATTTT. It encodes CASSQESGPDTQYF.

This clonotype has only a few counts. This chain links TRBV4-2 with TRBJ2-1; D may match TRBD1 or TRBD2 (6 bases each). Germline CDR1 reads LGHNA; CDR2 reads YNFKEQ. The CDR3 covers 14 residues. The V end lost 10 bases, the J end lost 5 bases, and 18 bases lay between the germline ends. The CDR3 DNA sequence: TGTGCCACAGGGGCGGGACGCTCTGACAATGAGCAGTTCTTC. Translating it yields CATGAGRSDNEQFF.

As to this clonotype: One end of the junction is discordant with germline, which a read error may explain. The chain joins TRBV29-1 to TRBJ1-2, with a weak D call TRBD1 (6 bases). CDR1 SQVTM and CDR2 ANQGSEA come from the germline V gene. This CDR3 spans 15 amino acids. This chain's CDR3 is CGVGGHFPTNYGYTF. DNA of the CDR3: TGCGGCGTTGGGGGACACTTCCCTACTAACTATGGCTACACCTTC.

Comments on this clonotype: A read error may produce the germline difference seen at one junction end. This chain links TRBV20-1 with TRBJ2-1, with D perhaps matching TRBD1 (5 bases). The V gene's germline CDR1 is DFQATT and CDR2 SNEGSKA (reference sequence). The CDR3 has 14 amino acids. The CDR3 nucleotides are TGCAGTGCTACCTCTCAATGGGGCTACAATGAGCAGTTTTTC. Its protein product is CSATSQWGYNEQFF.

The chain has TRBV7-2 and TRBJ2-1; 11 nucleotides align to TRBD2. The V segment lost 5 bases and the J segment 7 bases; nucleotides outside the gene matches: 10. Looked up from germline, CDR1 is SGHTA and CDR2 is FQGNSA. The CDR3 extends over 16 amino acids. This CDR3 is CASSRGIAGGDNEQFF. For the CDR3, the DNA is TGTGCCAGCAGCCGTGGGATAGCGGGAGGGGATAATGAGCAGTTCTTC. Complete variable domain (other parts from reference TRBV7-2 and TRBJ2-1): GAGVSQSPSNKVTEKGKDVELRCDPISGHTALYWYRQSLGQGLEFLIYFQGNSAPDKSGLPSDRFSAERTGGSVSTLTIQRTQQEDSAVYLCASSRGIAGGDNEQFFGPGTRLTVL.

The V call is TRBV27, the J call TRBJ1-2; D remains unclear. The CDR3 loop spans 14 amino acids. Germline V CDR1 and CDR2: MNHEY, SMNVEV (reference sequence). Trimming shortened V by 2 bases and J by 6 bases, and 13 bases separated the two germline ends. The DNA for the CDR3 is TGTGCCAGCAGTTTAGGACCAGCAGGCCATGGCTACACCTTC. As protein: CASSLGPAGHGYTF.

The CDR3 here is CASSLPGAHEQYF. The CDR3 DNA follows: TGTGCCAGCAGTTTACCCGGGGCCCACGAGCAGTACTTC. V usage is TRBV27 and J usage is TRBJ2-5; tentatively, D is TRBD1 or TRBD2 (5 bases each). Near its end, the DNA agrees better with TRBJ2-7, so the J call may be wrong. The CDR3 is made up of 13 amino acids. CDR1 MNHEY and CDR2 SMNVEV come from the germline V gene (reference sequence).

This CDR3 reads CASSLGAGSSGTEAFF. In nucleotides, the CDR3 is TGTGCCAGCAGCTTAGGGGCGGGGTCGTCGGGCACTGAAGCTTTCTTT. J is TRBJ1-1 and V is TRBV7-6; D is unclear. This CDR3 is 16 amino acids long. Germline-derived CDR1 and CDR2 are SGHVS and FNYEAQ. V dropped 1 base and J dropped 4 bases, with 16 bases sitting between them.

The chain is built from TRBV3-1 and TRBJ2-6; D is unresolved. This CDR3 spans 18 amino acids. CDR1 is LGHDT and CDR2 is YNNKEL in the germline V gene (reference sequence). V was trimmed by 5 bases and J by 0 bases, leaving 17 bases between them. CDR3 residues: CASSSRAPLSSGANVLTF. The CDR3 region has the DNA TGTGCCAGCAGCTCTCGGGCCCCCCTTAGCTCTGGGGCCAACGTCCTGACTTTC.

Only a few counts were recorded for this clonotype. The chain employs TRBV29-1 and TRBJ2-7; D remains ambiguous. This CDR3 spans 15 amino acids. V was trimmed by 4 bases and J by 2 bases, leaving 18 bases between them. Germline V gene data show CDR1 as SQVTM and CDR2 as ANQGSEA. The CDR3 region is CSVVLRDESPYEQYF. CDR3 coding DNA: TGCAGCGTTGTCCTAAGAGACGAATCGCCCTACGAGCAGTACTTC.

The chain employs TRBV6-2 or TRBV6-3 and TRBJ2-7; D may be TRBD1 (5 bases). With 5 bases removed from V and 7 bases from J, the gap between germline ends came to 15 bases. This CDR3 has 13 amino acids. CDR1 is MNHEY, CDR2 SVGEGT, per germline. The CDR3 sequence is CASSPATVGEQYF. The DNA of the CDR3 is TGTGCCAGCAGTCCGGCGACAGTCGGTGAGCAGTACTTC.

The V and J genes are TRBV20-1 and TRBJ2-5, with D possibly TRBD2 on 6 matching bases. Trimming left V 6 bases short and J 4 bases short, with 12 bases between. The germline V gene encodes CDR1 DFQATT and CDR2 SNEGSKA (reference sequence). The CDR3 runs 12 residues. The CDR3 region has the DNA TGCAGTGCCTCCGGGACTTCAGAGACCCAGTACTTC. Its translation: CSASGTSETQYF.

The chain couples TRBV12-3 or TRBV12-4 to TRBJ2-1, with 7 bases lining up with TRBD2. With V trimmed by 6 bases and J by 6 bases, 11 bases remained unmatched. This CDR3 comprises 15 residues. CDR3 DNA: TGTGCCAGCAGGAGCGGACTAGTAGGTTCCAATGAGCAGTTCTTC. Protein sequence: CASRSGLVGSNEQFF.

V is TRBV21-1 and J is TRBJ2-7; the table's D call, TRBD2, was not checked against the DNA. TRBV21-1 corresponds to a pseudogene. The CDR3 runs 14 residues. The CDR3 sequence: CASSTIALPYEQYF. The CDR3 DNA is TGTGCCAGCAGTACTATAGCGCTACCCTACGAGCAGTACTTC.

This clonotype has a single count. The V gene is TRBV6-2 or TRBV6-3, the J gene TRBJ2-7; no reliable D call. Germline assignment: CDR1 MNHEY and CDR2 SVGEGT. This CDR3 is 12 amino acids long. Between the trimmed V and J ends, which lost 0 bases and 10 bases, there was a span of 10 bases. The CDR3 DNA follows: TGTGCCAGCAGTTACTCGCTTACGAGTCAGTACTTC. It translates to CASSYSLTSQYF.

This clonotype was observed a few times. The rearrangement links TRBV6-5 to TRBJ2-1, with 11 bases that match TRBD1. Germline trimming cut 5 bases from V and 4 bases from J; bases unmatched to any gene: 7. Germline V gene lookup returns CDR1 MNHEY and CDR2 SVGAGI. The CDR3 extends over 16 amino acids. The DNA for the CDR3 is TGTGCCAGCAGTAACCTGGGACAGGGGGGTTACAATGAGCAGTTCTTC. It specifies CASSNLGQGGYNEQFF.

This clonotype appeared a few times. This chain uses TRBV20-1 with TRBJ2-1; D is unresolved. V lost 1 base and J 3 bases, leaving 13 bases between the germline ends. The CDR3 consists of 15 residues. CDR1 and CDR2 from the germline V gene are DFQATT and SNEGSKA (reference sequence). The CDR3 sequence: CSARVPTWVYNEQFF. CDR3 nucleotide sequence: TGCAGTGCTAGAGTCCCAACCTGGGTCTACAATGAGCAGTTCTTC.

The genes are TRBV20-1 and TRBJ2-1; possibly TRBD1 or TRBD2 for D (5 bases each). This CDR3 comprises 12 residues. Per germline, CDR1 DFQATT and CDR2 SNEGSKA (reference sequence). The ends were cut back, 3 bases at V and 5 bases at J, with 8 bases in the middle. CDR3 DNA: TGCAGTGCTAGCGGGGCGGACAATGAGCAGTTCTTC. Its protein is CSASGADNEQFF.

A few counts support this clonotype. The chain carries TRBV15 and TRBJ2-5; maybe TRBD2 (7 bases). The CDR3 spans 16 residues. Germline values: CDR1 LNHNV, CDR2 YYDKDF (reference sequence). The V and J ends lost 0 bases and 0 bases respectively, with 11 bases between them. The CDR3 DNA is TGTGCCACCAGCAGAGAGGGGGGGCTGTACCAAGAGACCCAGTACTTC. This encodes CATSREGGLYQETQYF.

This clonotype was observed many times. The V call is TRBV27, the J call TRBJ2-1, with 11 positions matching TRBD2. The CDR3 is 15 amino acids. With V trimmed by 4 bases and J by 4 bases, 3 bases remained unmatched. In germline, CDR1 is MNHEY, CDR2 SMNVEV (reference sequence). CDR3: CASSSGTSGYNEQFF. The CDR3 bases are TGTGCCAGCAGTTCGGGGACTAGCGGTTACAATGAGCAGTTCTTC.

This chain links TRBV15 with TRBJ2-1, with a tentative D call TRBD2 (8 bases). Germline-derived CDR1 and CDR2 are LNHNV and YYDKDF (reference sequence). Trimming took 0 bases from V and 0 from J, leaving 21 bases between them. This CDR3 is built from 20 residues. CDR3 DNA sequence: TGTGCCACCAGCAGAGATTCTCACGGGAGGGGGCGAAGCTCCTACAATGAGCAGTTCTTC. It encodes CATSRDSHGRGRSSYNEQFF.